The T cell receptor (beta chain) under discussion was sequenced for a study of T cells after posttransplantation cyclophosphamide. Study results and limitations: Donor-recipient repertoire similarity was low at 1-2 months, rising over year one. Skin or GI-infiltrating T cells shared few TRB sequences with blood.

Details on this clone: Its specificity is not known.

The related graft donor's blood sample was taken on the day of bone marrow donation. Unmatched junction bases numbered 11, after V lost 2 bases and J lost 8 bases. The CDR3 has 16 residues. Germline V gene sequence: CDR1 ENHRY, CDR2 SYGVKD. Generated by immunoSEQ multiplex PCR, the TCRdb table keeps only in-frame clones and is missing some. In the table there are roughly 70,000 clones, 85% to 95% of which are singletons. The sequencing sample was made of PBMCs. The chain carries TRBV10-3 and TRBJ2-1; TRBD2 agrees at 8 bases. This TCR came from a woman in her thirties in good health and a related stem cell transplant donor. CDR3 region: CAISEPGGVAGDEQFF. The CDR3 DNA follows: TGTGCCATCAGTGAGCCGGGGGGGGTAGCGGGCGATGAGCAGTTCTTC.